This T cell receptor beta chain was sequenced during a study of monozygotic twins with inflammatory bowel disease. About this clonotype: Its antigen is not known.

The germline V gene encodes CDR1 SGHRS and CDR2 YFSETQ. CDR3 length: 15 amino acids. The template-switching step introduced UMIs that carried a 6-nucleotide sample barcode. Researchers put TCRalpha and TCRbeta cDNA through two nested PCRs lasting approximately 16 and 9 cycles. TCRdb re-called the 5' RACE reads; one entry per CDR3 protein, DNA not given. This sample contains a few hundred thousand distinct CDR3 sequences. Study-wide points: Healthy co-twins had higher TCRbeta inverse Simpson diversity than their IBD twins.

Sequences were obtained from blood. The chain joins TRBV5-1 to TRBJ2-4; TCRdb calls TRBD1, which cannot be checked without DNA. The receptor's source is a human donor with ulcerative colitis or Crohn's disease, or a healthy co-twin of an affected twin (not recorded which). The CDR3 sequence is CASSFGRGRGDIQYF.